The 27 T cell receptor beta chains in this list originate from one sample, sequenced in a study of molecular identifiers for immune sequencing clone quantification. Each CDR3 protein gets one entry after TCRdb re-called the PCR reads with MiXCR. Of some 590,000 distinct CDR3 sequences in the sample, about 25% were seen once. The sample taken for sequencing was naive CD8+ T cells from blood, with Jurkat cell RNA spiked in. Indicated subset: FACS-sorted CD8+CD4-CCR7+CD45RA+ naive T cells. Receptor source: a human donor in good health. Some libraries in this study had Jurkat cell RNA spiked in.

On this clonotype: A clone one base away is much larger, so this may be a read error. V usage is TRBV2 and J usage is TRBJ2-3; the D gene is possibly TRBD1 (5 bases). The CDR3 has 15 residues. Germline V gene data show CDR1 as SNHLY and CDR2 as FYNNEI. The CDR3 coding sequence is TGTGCCGGCAGCCAGGGCCCACTCCTTGCAGATACGCAGTATTTT. As protein: CAGSQGPLLADTQYF.

This clonotype has at least ten counts. The chain has TRBV4-1 and TRBJ1-2; D possibly corresponds to TRBD1 (6 bases). This CDR3 has 13 residues. Germline loops: CDR1 MGHRA, CDR2 YSYEKL. The germline V and J ends were trimmed by 4 bases and 3 bases, with 9 bases remaining between them. CDR3 sequence: CASSPDRDYGYTF. In nucleotides, the CDR3 is TGCGCCAGCAGCCCGGACAGAGACTATGGCTACACCTTC.

Ten or more counts support this clonotype. V and J are TRBV4-1 and TRBJ2-3; no definite D call. Per the germline V gene, CDR1 is MGHRA and CDR2 is YSYEKL. Trimming stripped 1 base from V and 4 bases from J, with 6 bases between. The CDR3 runs 13 residues. CDR3 protein: CASSQVLPDTQYF. The CDR3, as DNA: TGCGCCAGCAGCCAAGTTCTCCCAGATACGCAGTATTTT.

This clonotype occurred many times. This chain links TRBV4-1 with TRBJ2-7, with TRBD2 identical over 8 bases. The CDR3 totals 14 residues. Germline values: CDR1 MGHRA, CDR2 YSYEKL. Unmatched junction bases numbered 7, after V lost 3 bases and J lost 6 bases. The CDR3 DNA reads TGCGCCAGCAGCCAGGGACTAGTGGGTGGCGAGCAGTACTTC. Its translation: CASSQGLVGGEQYF.

The V call is TRBV27, the J call TRBJ2-2, with no clear D. The CDR3 extends over 16 amino acids. Germline values: CDR1 MNHEY, CDR2 SMNVEV (reference sequence). Trimming left V 3 bases short and J 5 bases short, with 16 bases between. This CDR3 is CASSFSEGFGTGELFF. In DNA form, the CDR3 reads TGTGCCAGCAGTTTTTCGGAAGGGTTCGGGACCGGGGAGCTGTTTTTT.

This clonotype occurred a few times. The genes are TRBV7-9 and TRBJ2-1; D ambiguous. The CDR3 runs 18 residues. CDR1 SEHNR and CDR2 FQNEAQ come from the germline V gene (reference sequence). Trimming took 5 bases from V and 0 from J, leaving 20 bases between them. CDR3 nucleotides: TGTGCCAGCAGCACACCATCAGGTCGCCGAAGCTCCTACAATGAGCAGTTCTTC. Its protein is CASSTPSGRRSSYNEQFF.

The rearrangement joins TRBV5-1 to TRBJ2-7; TRBD1 aligns across 8 bases. CDR1 and CDR2 from the germline V gene are SGHRS and YFSETQ. The CDR3 spans 13 residues. V was pared by 4 bases and J by 5 bases, with 5 bases of the junction left unmatched. In DNA form, the CDR3 reads TGCGCCAGCAGCGATGGACAGGGCCACGAGCAGTACTTC. This gives the protein CASSDGQGHEQYF.

A few counts support this clonotype. The V call is TRBV7-2, the J call TRBJ1-4; D not resolved. Germline CDR1 reads SGHTA; CDR2 reads FQGNSA. Trimming shortened V by 2 bases and J by 6 bases, and 10 bases separated the two germline ends. The CDR3 extends over 14 amino acids. CDR3 nucleotide sequence: TGTGCCAGCAGCTTATGGCAGCTGGATGAAAAACTGTTTTTT. This codes for CASSLWQLDEKLFF.

The chain uses TRBV6-6 and TRBJ2-3; possibly TRBD1 for D (5 bases). In germline, CDR1 is MNHNY, CDR2 SVGAGI (reference sequence). The CDR3 is made up of 18 amino acids. Trimming took off 4 bases at V and 4 bases at J, with 24 bases between the two ends. For the CDR3, the DNA is TGTGCCAGCAGTTTCGTGTGGGGCGCCGACCGCGCCGCAGATACGCAGTATTTT. It is translated as CASSFVWGADRAADTQYF.

Concerning this clonotype: At one end the junction does not follow the germline gene, possibly because of a read error. This chain connects TRBV6-2 or TRBV6-3 to TRBJ2-5, with a possible D match to TRBD2 (6 bases). The CDR3 has 15 residues. CDR1 is MNHEY, CDR2 SVGEGT, per germline. DNA for the CDR3: TGTGCCAGCAGTTACGGCGGAGCGTTGGGGGGAGCCTCGACCTTC. Protein sequence: CASSYGGALGGASTF.

There are many counts of this clonotype. The V and J genes are TRBV4-2 and TRBJ2-7; D is undetermined. The V end lost 0 bases, the J end lost 3 bases, and 6 bases lay between the germline ends. The CDR3 has 13 amino acids. Germline CDR1 is LGHNA and CDR2 is YNFKEQ. The CDR3 DNA reads TGTGCCAGCAGCCAAGAGGCCCTCTACGAGCAGTACTTC. Protein sequence: CASSQEALYEQYF.

J is TRBJ2-7 and V is TRBV21-1; the table names TRBD2, a call not compared with the DNA. TRBV21-1 is designated a pseudogene. The CDR3 spans 19 residues. CDR3 region: CASSPSPGTSGRMFEEQCF. The CDR3 DNA is TGTGCCAGCAGCCCGAGCCCCGGGACTAGCGGGAGAATGTTCGAGGAGCAGTGCTTC.

This clonotype was counted ten times or more. CDR3 nucleotide sequence: TGTGCCACCAGCAGCAACAGGGAGTGGGACGATCAGCCCCAGCATTTT. Encoded protein: CATSSNREWDDQPQHF. The V call is TRBV15, the J call TRBJ1-5; perhaps TRBD1 as D (6 bases). The CDR3 consists of 16 residues. V lost 3 bases and J lost 5, with 17 bases in between. Germline CDR1 and CDR2: LNHNV and YYDKDF (reference sequence). The complete variable domain, with remaining parts taken from reference TRBV15 and TRBJ1-5, reads DAMVIQNPRYQVTQFGKPVTLSCSQTLNHNVMYWYQQKSSQAPKLLFHYYDKDFNNEADTPDNFQSRRPNTSFCFLDIRSPGLGDTAMYLCATSSNREWDDQPQHFGDGTRLSIL.

Ten or more counts support this clonotype. The gene calls are TRBV29-1 and TRBJ2-2, with D perhaps matching TRBD1 (6 bases). The V gene lost 6 bases and the J gene lost 0 bases, with 14 bases spanning the gap. Germline values: CDR1 SQVTM, CDR2 ANQGSEA. The CDR3 length is 15 residues. The CDR3 bases are TGCAGCGTCGTTGGGACATTCGCGAACACCGGGGAGCTGTTTTTT. As protein: CSVVGTFANTGELFF.

This clonotype was picked up a small number of times. The chain joins TRBV5-6 to TRBJ2-3; 8 bases are shared with TRBD2. CDR3 size: 17 residues. The V gene end was trimmed by 0 bases and the J gene end by 1 base; junction bases not matched to a gene: 7. Germline values: CDR1 SGHDT, CDR2 YYEEEE. CDR3 loop: CASSLVGGAPRTDTQYF. CDR3 DNA sequence: TGTGCCAGCAGCTTGGTCGGGGGGGCCCCCCGCACAGATACGCAGTATTTT.

The chain recombines TRBV6-1 with TRBJ1-1; TRBD1 might be the D (5 bases). Per the germline V gene, CDR1 is MNHNS and CDR2 is SASEGT. This CDR3 spans 14 amino acids. V was shortened by 6 bases and J by 2 bases, with 13 bases between the two germline ends. CDR3 DNA: TGTGCCAGCAGCCCGGGACTTATCAACACTGAAGCTTTCTTT. Translation: CASSPGLINTEAFF.

At least ten counts were recorded for this clonotype. Written as DNA, the CDR3 is TGCAGCGTTGGTGGGTGGACTGAAGCTTTCTTT. It is translated as CSVGGWTEAFF. The rearrangement joins TRBV29-1 to TRBJ1-1; D not resolved. V lost 4 bases and J 5 bases, leaving 8 bases between the germline ends. Looked up from germline, CDR1 is SQVTM and CDR2 is ANQGSEA. CDR3 length: 11 residues. The whole variable domain, remainder taken from reference TRBV29-1 and TRBJ1-1, is SAVISQKPSRDICQRGTSLTIQCQVDSQVTMMFWYRQQPGQSLTLIATANQGSEATYESGFVIDKFPISRPNLTFSTLTVSNMSPEDSSIYLCSVGGWTEAFFGQGTRLTVV.

The rearrangement uses TRBV3-1 and TRBJ1-1; D unclear. The germline CDR1 and CDR2 sequences are LGHDT and YNNKEL (reference sequence). There are 15 residues in the CDR3. The ends were cut back, 1 base at V and 1 base at J, with 10 bases in the middle. The CDR3 sequence: CASSQGVSKNTEAFF. DNA of the CDR3: TGTGCCAGCAGCCAAGGGGTTAGCAAGAACACTGAAGCTTTCTTT.

About this clonotype: An end of the junction does not agree with germline; a read error may underlie this. This chain uses TRBV4-1 with TRBJ1-2, with TRBD1 as a possible D gene (5 bases). In germline, CDR1 is MGHRA, CDR2 YSYEKL. The CDR3 runs to 15 residues. The CDR3 is CANSPTGTGIYGYTF. The CDR3 bases are TGCGCCAACAGCCCCACCGGGACGGGTATCTATGGCTACACCTTC.

Remarks on this clonotype: This may come from a read error, since a much larger clone is one base off. The chain links TRBV6-5 to TRBJ1-5; a possible D gene is TRBD1 (6 bases). CDR1 and CDR2 (germline): MNHEY, SVGAGI. The length of the CDR3 is 14 residues. The CDR3 loop reads CASSLTGNNQPLHF. The CDR3 DNA follows: TGTGCCAGCAGCTTAACAGGGAACAATCAGCCCCTGCATTTT.

This clonotype was counted only a few times. The chain joins TRBV3-1 to TRBJ1-4; D gene uncertain. The V gene's germline CDR1 is LGHDT and CDR2 YNNKEL (reference sequence). The CDR3 totals 15 residues. The V end was cut by 1 base, the J end by 7 bases, with 13 bases between. The CDR3 is CASSQVLVYGEKLFF. CDR3 in DNA: TGTGCCAGCAGCCAAGTTTTGGTTTACGGTGAAAAACTGTTTTTT.

Remarks on this clonotype: A much larger clone differs by one base, so this may be a read error. V gene TRBV15 combines with J gene TRBJ2-7; 9 bases are a match to TRBD2. The trim removed 0 bases at V and 6 bases at J, leaving 6 bases unmatched. The germline V gene encodes CDR1 LNHNV and CDR2 YYDKDF (reference sequence). The CDR3 runs to 15 residues. Here the CDR3 DNA reads TGTGCCACCAGCAGAGAGATAGCGGGAGCCTTCGAGCAGTACTTC. This codes for CATSREIAGAFEQYF.

Many counts were recorded for this clonotype. DNA for the CDR3: TGTGCCAGCAGTTTATGGGTTGGGCAGCCCCAGCATTTT. Amino acids: CASSLWVGQPQHF. The V gene is TRBV12-3 or TRBV12-4, the J gene TRBJ1-5; unclear D gene. The CDR3 runs to 13 residues. Between the trimmed V and J ends, which lost 2 bases and 7 bases, there was a span of 9 bases.

In this sample, this clonotype turned up many times. The V gene is TRBV6-1, the J gene TRBJ2-5, with D possibly being TRBD1 (6 bases). CDR1 and CDR2 from the germline V gene are MNHNS and SASEGT. The CDR3 covers 17 residues. Trimming took 0 bases from V and 4 from J, leaving 18 bases between them. The CDR3 reads CASSEATGRRSGETQYF. The DNA for the CDR3 is TGTGCCAGCAGTGAAGCAACAGGGCGTCGTAGTGGAGAGACCCAGTACTTC.

Regarding this clonotype: A much larger clone lies a single base off, so this may be a read error. The chain uses TRBV7-9 and TRBJ2-3; D is undetermined. The end of the DNA aligns better with TRBJ1-5, so the J call may be wrong. The germline V gene encodes CDR1 SEHNR and CDR2 FQNEAQ (reference sequence). The length of the CDR3 is 15 residues. The CDR3 spells CASSPLKDLTDTQHF. CDR3 nucleotide sequence: TGTGCCAGCAGCCCTTTAAAGGACTTAACAGATACGCAGCATTTT.

This clonotype was counted ten times or more. The rearrangement joins TRBV4-3 to TRBJ2-7; perhaps TRBD1 as D (6 bases). The V and J ends lost 4 bases and 4 bases respectively, with 17 bases between them. Germline V gene sequence: CDR1 LGHNA, CDR2 YSLEER. There are 15 residues in the CDR3. The CDR3 sequence: CASSPYQGSGYEQYF. In DNA, the CDR3 is TGCGCCAGCAGCCCGTACCAGGGGTCTGGTTACGAGCAGTACTTC.

In the case of this clonotype: The conserved phenylalanine or tryptophan is not found at the CDR3 terminus, so this likely reflects a read error. This chain links TRBV11-2 with TRBJ1-1; D perhaps matches TRBD1 (6 bases). V was trimmed by 2 bases and J by 4 bases, leaving 14 bases between them. The CDR3 loop spans 15 amino acids. Germline V gene lookup returns CDR1 SGHAT and CDR2 FQNNGV. The CDR3 sequence: CASSLPKGVFTEAFL. The DNA for the CDR3 is TGTGCCAGCAGCTTACCGAAGGGGGTTTTCACTGAAGCTTTCCTT.